What follows is one T cell receptor beta chain and its context. Its antigen is not identified. The record originates from a study of shared clonotypes between healthy human individuals. About the study: Researchers drew samples from a couple of women and three men aged 18 to 49.

In the sorted-subset replicate PCRs, approximately 200 ng DNA, 25,000 to 30,000 T cell genomes, was used. Repertoires were generated with immunoSEQ multiplex PCR, while TCRdb's copy carries only in-frame clones and drops some. The profile shows roughly 2,000,000 clones, about 94% of them singletons. Overall study findings and caveats: Naive subsets tended to show greater estimated richness than memory subsets. Some naive CD4 clonotypes, about 5%, turned up in common across four donors.

Selected positively for CCR7 and CD45RO-negative, naive CD8 cells excluded terminally differentiated effector memory CD45RA+ cells. This CDR3 spans 14 amino acids. V lost 7 bases, J lost 0 bases, and 13 bases lay in between. CDR1 is MDHEN, CDR2 SYDVKM, per germline. The sequence came from a man aged 18 to 29 in good health. Some clones in this sample may be carry-over from other donors' samples. Sequencing was carried out using naive CD8+ T cells from PBMCs. The chain combines TRBV28 with TRBJ2-7; no definite D call. This CDR3 is CASTINLSSYEQYF. Here the CDR3 DNA reads TGTGCCAGCACCATTAACTTGAGCTCCTACGAGCAGTACTTC.